The 31 T cell receptor beta chains in this list originate from one sample, sequenced in a study of a mutant IDH1 vaccine in newly diagnosed glioma. Measured with immunoSEQ multiplex PCR; TCRdb has only the in-frame clones, and not every one. Here the sample spans 85,000 to 100,000 clones, roughly 90% being singletons. Noted time point: baseline, week 1 (first vaccination visit). The sample's treatment: pre-vaccination baseline after standard-of-care therapy. The material sequenced was PBMCs, taken from a glioma patient treated with radiotherapy, temozolomide or both. The receptors originated from a woman in her forties or fifties with glioma.

The V gene is TRBV28, the J gene TRBJ1-2; 9 bases map to TRBD1. The germline gives CDR1 MDHEN, CDR2 SYDVKM. The CDR3 sequence is 14 residues long. V was clipped by 6 bases and J by 4 bases; unmatched bases: 6. The CDR3: CASRTGGEGYGYTF. The DNA for the CDR3 is TGTGCCAGCAGGACAGGGGGAGAGGGCTATGGCTACACCTTC.

This chain joins TRBV19 and TRBJ2-1; TRBD2 matches 7 bases. The V and J ends lost 6 bases and 4 bases, in that order; junction bases with no gene match: 6. CDR3 length equals 14 residues. Germline CDR1 and CDR2: LNHDA and SQIVND (reference sequence). CDR3 in DNA: TGTGCCAGTAGCCTAGCGGCGCGGTACAATGAGCAGTTCTTC. This encodes CASSLAARYNEQFF.

V is TRBV13 and J is TRBJ2-2, with 7 nucleotides matching TRBD2. The length of the CDR3 is 18 residues. The J segment lost 1 base and the V segment lost 5 bases, leaving 13 bases of the junction unmatched. Germline loops: CDR1 PRHDT, CDR2 FYEKMQ (reference sequence). CDR3 amino acids: CASSPWVVSGKNTGELFF. The DNA for the CDR3 is TGTGCCAGCAGCCCCTGGGTAGTCAGCGGGAAGAACACCGGGGAGCTGTTTTTT.

The table lists this clone with a count of one. The J gene is TRBJ2-3, the V gene TRBV6-1; D not certain. The germline V and J ends were trimmed by 2 bases and 0 bases, with 12 bases remaining between them. In germline, CDR1 is MNHNS, CDR2 SASEGT. The CDR3 totals 16 residues. CDR3 amino acids: CASSERWAVSTDTQYF. The DNA for the CDR3 is TGTGCCAGCAGTGAAAGGTGGGCAGTTAGCACAGATACGCAGTATTTT.

The chain's CDR3 is CASSRPGPGEEAFF. CDR3 DNA: TGTGCCAGCAGCCGCCCTGGGCCAGGGGAAGAAGCTTTCTTT. The chain has TRBV4-2 and TRBJ1-1; maybe TRBD1 (6 bases). Trimming removed 4 bases at V and 8 bases at J, with 17 bases between. This CDR3 is built from 14 residues. Germline CDR1 LGHNA, CDR2 YNFKEQ.

This clone appeared a single time. This chain uses TRBV7-2 with TRBJ2-2; 11 bases agree with TRBD2. Germline-derived CDR1 and CDR2 are SGHTA and FQGNSA. The CDR3 consists of 16 residues. Trimming removed 4 bases from V and 5 bases from J; junction bases left unmatched: 6. The CDR3 here is CASSSQTSGKTGELFF. The CDR3 DNA reads TGTGCCAGCAGCTCCCAGACTAGCGGGAAAACCGGGGAGCTGTTTTTT. Full variable domain (missing parts from reference TRBV7-2 and TRBJ2-2): GAGVSQSPSNKVTEKGKDVELRCDPISGHTALYWYRQSLGQGLEFLIYFQGNSAPDKSGLPSDRFSAERTGGSVSTLTIQRTQQEDSAVYLCASSSQTSGKTGELFFGEGSRLTVL.

V is TRBV15 and J is TRBJ2-7; D is ambiguous. CDR3 size: 13 residues. Germline assignment: CDR1 LNHNV and CDR2 YYDKDF (reference sequence). Trimming pared 4 bases from V and 3 bases from J, leaving 10 bases between. CDR3 DNA sequence: TGTGCCACCAGCACCTCGAAGAACTACGAGCAGTACTTC. It specifies CATSTSKNYEQYF. The full variable domain, with the rest looked up from reference TRBV15 and TRBJ2-7, is DAMVIQNPRYQVTQFGKPVTLSCSQTLNHNVMYWYQQKSSQAPKLLFHYYDKDFNNEADTPDNFQSRRPNTSFCFLDIRSPGLGDTAMYLCATSTSKNYEQYFGPGTRLTVT.

The rearrangement links TRBV5-1 to TRBJ2-6; a weak D match, TRBD2 (5 bases). Trimming left V 2 bases short and J 0 bases short, with 15 bases between. Germline V lookup: CDR1 SGHRS, CDR2 YFSETQ. The CDR3 is 18 residues long. The chain's CDR3 is CASSFRSGDGSGANVLTF. The CDR3, as DNA: TGCGCCAGCAGCTTCCGTTCCGGGGATGGCTCTGGGGCCAACGTCCTGACTTTC. Full variable domain (outside the CDR3, taken from reference TRBV5-1 and TRBJ2-6): KAGVTQTPRYLIKTRGQQVTLSCSPISGHRSVSWYQQTPGQGLQFLFEYFSETQRNKGNFPGRFSGRQFSNSRSEMNVSTLELGDSALYLCASSFRSGDGSGANVLTFGAGSRLTVL.

The chain carries TRBV7-8 and TRBJ2-2, with 9 bases aligning to TRBD2. The CDR3 extends over 16 amino acids. The germline gives CDR1 SGHVS, CDR2 FQNEAQ. V was clipped by 6 bases and J by 0 bases; unmatched bases: 5. CDR3 loop: CASRRGGLSNTGELFF. The CDR3 DNA is TGTGCCAGCAGGCGGGGGGGTTTATCGAACACCGGGGAGCTGTTTTTT. The whole variable domain, remainder taken from reference TRBV7-8 and TRBJ2-2, is GAGVSQSPRYKVAKRGQDVALRCDPISGHVSLFWYQQALGQGPEFLTYFQNEAQLDKSGLPSDRFFAERPEGSVSTLKIQRTQQEDSAVYLCASRRGGLSNTGELFFGEGSRLTVL.

The CDR3 is CASSLTGPTYEQYF. For the CDR3, the DNA is TGTGCCAGTAGTTTAACCGGGCCAACCTACGAGCAGTACTTC. The J gene is TRBJ2-7, the V gene TRBV19; D call uncertain. The CDR3 contains 14 residues. V was trimmed by 5 bases and J by 2 bases, leaving 13 bases between them. Germline values: CDR1 LNHDA, CDR2 SQIVND (reference sequence).

V gene TRBV11-2 combines with J gene TRBJ2-3, with a weak D call TRBD1 (6 bases). CDR1 and CDR2 (germline): SGHAT, FQNNGV. CDR3 length: 15 residues. The ends were cut back, 1 base at V and 1 base at J, with 9 bases in the middle. The CDR3 is CASSLGEGGTDTQYF. DNA of the CDR3: TGTGCCAGCAGCTTAGGAGAGGGGGGCACAGATACGCAGTATTTT.

V usage is TRBV10-3 and J usage is TRBJ2-1; the match to TRBD2 covers 10 bases. Germline CDR1 ENHRY, CDR2 SYGVKD. The V and J ends lost 4 bases and 6 bases, in that order; junction bases with no gene match: 3. The CDR3 is 14 amino acids. DNA for the CDR3: TGTGCCATCAGTGGGACTAGCGGCCTCAATGAGCAGTTCTTC. Its translation is CAISGTSGLNEQFF.

The chain is built from TRBV10-3 and TRBJ2-5; 10 nucleotides line up with TRBD1. The J call may be faulty, since TRBJ2-7 better matches the DNA end. Germline V CDR1 and CDR2: ENHRY, SYGVKD. The CDR3 covers 14 residues. The CDR3 loop is CAIRGTGDSYEQYF. The CDR3 DNA follows: TGTGCCATCAGGGGGACAGGGGACTCCTACGAGCAGTACTTC.

This clone has only one observation. The chain has TRBV7-9 and TRBJ2-1; maybe TRBD2 (5 bases). The V gene lost 5 bases and the J gene lost 1 base, with 15 bases spanning the gap. This CDR3 region has 16 residues. Per the germline V gene, CDR1 is SEHNR and CDR2 is FQNEAQ (reference sequence). The DNA of the CDR3 is TGTGCCAGCAGCCAACCCAGCGGCCATTCCTACAATGAGCAGTTCTTC. This codes for CASSQPSGHSYNEQFF.

J is TRBJ2-1 and V is TRBV29-1, with D perhaps TRBD2 (6 bases). Trimming took 2 bases from V and 8 from J, leaving 13 bases between them. CDR1 and CDR2 (germline): SQVTM, ANQGSEA. This CDR3 spans 13 amino acids. The CDR3 nucleotides read TGCAGCGTTGAATGGAGGGTAGGGGATGAGCAGTTCTTC. It yields the protein CSVEWRVGDEQFF.

The chain carries TRBV30 and TRBJ2-2; 7 nucleotides match TRBD2. This CDR3 is built from 17 residues. Germline trimming cut 4 bases from V and 3 bases from J; bases unmatched to any gene: 14. Looked up from germline, CDR1 is GTSNPN and CDR2 is SVGIG (reference sequence). CDR3 sequence: CAWTRGRASRDTGELFF. The CDR3 DNA reads TGTGCCTGGACACGAGGGAGGGCCTCCCGGGACACCGGGGAGCTGTTTTTT.

The chain couples TRBV5-1 to TRBJ2-7; 7 positions agree with TRBD1. The CDR3 covers 16 residues. V was clipped by 5 bases and J by 5 bases; unmatched bases: 16. CDR1 and CDR2 (germline): SGHRS, YFSETQ. CDR3 nucleotide sequence: TGCGCCAGCAGGGGGATTACAGGGGATGGTGTTCACGAGCAGTACTTC. This sequence encodes CASRGITGDGVHEQYF.

The chain couples TRBV15 to TRBJ2-3, with D perhaps TRBD2 (6 bases). The CDR3 loop spans 15 amino acids. Trimming shortened V by 5 bases and J by 3 bases, and 15 bases separated the two germline ends. Germline V CDR1 and CDR2: LNHNV, YYDKDF (reference sequence). The CDR3 DNA reads TGTGCCACCAGCCGGTGGAGGGACGGAACAGATACGCAGTATTTT. Translated: CATSRWRDGTDTQYF.

The chain recombines TRBV28 with TRBJ2-6; D unclear. This CDR3 is 14 amino acids long. The ends were cut back, 8 bases at V and 0 bases at J, with 8 bases in the middle. Per germline, CDR1 MDHEN and CDR2 SYDVKM. CDR3 sequence: CASWERSGANVLTF. The CDR3 coding sequence is TGTGCCAGCTGGGAACGCTCTGGGGCCAACGTCCTGACTTTC.

V is TRBV5-4 and J is TRBJ1-6; 7 bases map to TRBD1. Germline V lookup: CDR1 SGHNT, CDR2 YYREEE (reference sequence). CDR3 length: 14 residues. Unmatched junction bases numbered 4, after V lost 3 bases and J lost 7 bases. The CDR3 DNA follows: TGTGCCAGCAGCTCCGGGACAGTGAATTCACCCCTCCACTTT. It translates to CASSSGTVNSPLHF.

The chain couples TRBV2 to TRBJ2-1, with D unclear. V was pared by 2 bases and J by 4 bases, with 9 bases between. The CDR3 is 14 residues long. Per the germline V gene, CDR1 is SNHLY and CDR2 is FYNNEI. The CDR3 here is CASSELSAYNEQFF. The CDR3 DNA sequence: TGTGCCAGCAGTGAATTGTCAGCATACAATGAGCAGTTCTTC.

The rearrangement joins TRBV7-9 to TRBJ2-3; D possibly corresponds to TRBD2 (6 bases). Germline V lookup: CDR1 SEHNR, CDR2 FQNEAQ (reference sequence). V gave up 5 bases and J gave up 2 bases, with 20 bases separating them. The CDR3 is 17 amino acids. The CDR3 sequence: CASSQNLGRGDTDTQYF. The DNA of the CDR3 is TGTGCCAGCAGCCAGAACCTGGGACGCGGGGACACAGATACGCAGTATTTT.

The chain couples TRBV7-9 to TRBJ2-1; 10 positions agree with TRBD2. J was trimmed by 10 bases and V by 4 bases; bases with no gene match: 10. This CDR3 spans 15 amino acids. Germline CDR1 reads SEHNR; CDR2 reads FQNEAQ (reference sequence). The DNA of the CDR3 is TGTGCCAGCAGCTCCGAGCAGGGACTAGCGAACGAGCAGTTCTTC. This gives the protein CASSSEQGLANEQFF.

In its sample, this clone was seen a few times. The gene calls are TRBV19 and TRBJ1-1, with 9 positions matching TRBD1. CDR1 is LNHDA, CDR2 SQIVND, per germline (reference sequence). This CDR3 is 15 amino acids long. J was trimmed by 4 bases and V by 3 bases; bases with no gene match: 6. CDR3 sequence (DNA): TGTGCCAGTAGTATCCTAGGGACAGGGCTCACTGAAGCTTTCTTT. Translated: CASSILGTGLTEAFF.

The J gene is TRBJ2-7, the V gene TRBV23-1, with TRBD1 matching over 7 bases. TRBV23-1 is identified as an open reading frame with a role that is uncertain. This CDR3 is built from 14 residues. The V and J ends lost 8 bases and 2 bases, in that order; junction bases with no gene match: 9. The CDR3: CASGLEGQPYEQYF. The CDR3, as DNA: TGCGCCAGCGGCCTTGAGGGACAGCCCTACGAGCAGTACTTC.

This sequence joins TRBV29-1 and TRBJ1-1; possible D gene TRBD1, 5 bases. The ends were cut back, 6 bases at V and 5 bases at J, with 19 bases in the middle. Germline values: CDR1 SQVTM, CDR2 ANQGSEA. The CDR3 is made up of 14 amino acids. The CDR3: CSVKEWGGTTEAFF. The CDR3 DNA is TGCAGCGTCAAAGAGTGGGGAGGGACGACTGAAGCTTTCTTT.

The chain couples TRBV6-1 to TRBJ2-1; weak D call: TRBD1 (6 bases). CDR3 length: 14 residues. Germline loops: CDR1 MNHNS, CDR2 SASEGT. V shed 8 bases and J shed 4 bases, with 15 bases lying between them. The CDR3: CASPRDNAYNEQFF. The DNA of the CDR3 is TGTGCCAGCCCCCGGGACAACGCGTACAATGAGCAGTTCTTC.

V gene TRBV9 combines with J gene TRBJ1-2; 7 bases align to TRBD1. The CDR3 runs to 14 residues. The germline V gene has CDR1 SGDLS and CDR2 YYNGEE. V trimming: 0 bases; J trimming: 3 bases; junction bases outside the gene matches: 2. CDR3 in DNA: TGTGCCAGCAGCGTAGCTGGACAGGACTATGGCTACACCTTC. Amino acid sequence: CASSVAGQDYGYTF. Full variable domain (remainder filled in from reference TRBV9 and TRBJ1-2): DSGVTQTPKHLITATGQRVTLRCSPRSGDLSVYWYQQSLDQGLQFLIQYYNGEERAKGNILERFSAQQFPDLHSELNLSSLELGDSALYFCASSVAGQDYGYTFGSGTRLTVV.

The chain employs TRBV7-2 and TRBJ2-5; D may be TRBD1 or TRBD2 (5 bases each). V was trimmed by 0 bases and J by 2 bases, leaving 16 bases between them. Germline loops: CDR1 SGHTA, CDR2 FQGNSA. This CDR3 contains 17 residues. The CDR3 region has the DNA TGTGCCAGCAGCTTAGCGCTAATGGGACGGCTTCAAGAGACCCAGTACTTC. Translated: CASSLALMGRLQETQYF. The full variable domain, its missing parts supplied by reference TRBV7-2 and TRBJ2-5, is GAGVSQSPSNKVTEKGKDVELRCDPISGHTALYWYRQSLGQGLEFLIYFQGNSAPDKSGLPSDRFSAERTGGSVSTLTIQRTQQEDSAVYLCASSLALMGRLQETQYFGPGTRLLVL.

A single count supports this clone. Here the CDR3 reads CASTPPWGTGGPNYGYTF. DNA for the CDR3: TGTGCCAGCACCCCGCCCTGGGGGACAGGGGGCCCCAACTATGGCTACACCTTC. The chain employs TRBV7-9 and TRBJ1-2; 12 bases agree with TRBD1. The CDR3 has 18 amino acids. CDR1 is SEHNR, CDR2 FQNEAQ, per germline (reference sequence). V trimming: 7 bases; J trimming: 2 bases; junction bases outside the gene matches: 14.

The gene calls are TRBV4-2 and TRBJ2-7; maybe TRBD1 (6 bases). Trimming pared 0 bases from V and 5 bases from J, leaving 11 bases between. From germline, CDR1 is LGHNA and CDR2 YNFKEQ. CDR3 length: 14 amino acids. In DNA, the CDR3 is TGTGCCAGCAGCCAAGAGAGGGGGATCGACGAGCAGTACTTC. Translating gives CASSQERGIDEQYF.